The 18 T cell receptor beta chains in this list originate from one sample, sequenced in a study of graft-versus-host responses after intestinal transplantation. Sequencing used immunoSEQ multiplex PCR; TCRdb keeps in-frame clones, though not all of them. The profile shows more than 85,000 clones, about four fifths of them singletons. These receptors are not linked to any known antigen. The specimen comprised unstimulated CD4+ T cells sorted from spleen or lymph node cells, sampled before intestinal transplant. These receptors all stem from a human donor who received an intestinal transplant.

The chain uses TRBV7-2 and TRBJ1-5; a weak D match, TRBD1 (6 bases). V shed 5 bases and J shed 2 bases, with 10 bases lying between them. Germline V gene sequence: CDR1 SGHTA, CDR2 FQGNSA. The CDR3 spans 14 residues. For the CDR3, the DNA is TGTGCCAGCAGCCCCAGACAGGGCAATCAGCCCCAGCATTTT. Translation gives CASSPRQGNQPQHF.

The chain combines TRBV7-9 with TRBJ1-1; 7 nucleotides align to TRBD1. CDR1 SEHNR and CDR2 FQNEAQ come from the germline V gene (reference sequence). This CDR3 has 12 residues. The V and J ends lost 5 bases and 12 bases, in that order; junction bases with no gene match: 9. CDR3: CASSLAGTETFF. In DNA, the CDR3 is TGTGCCAGCAGCCTTGCCGGGACAGAGACTTTCTTT.

The V call is TRBV5-8, the J call TRBJ2-3; D is possibly TRBD2 (5 bases). This CDR3 has 14 residues. The germline V gene has CDR1 SGHTS and CDR2 YDEGEE. V lost 2 bases, J lost 2 bases, and 9 bases lay in between. The CDR3 coding sequence is TGTGCCAGCAGCTTCGGCGGGCCCACAGATACGCAGTATTTT. Protein: CASSFGGPTDTQYF.

The CDR3 reads CASSGWGVGEQFF. The CDR3 DNA reads TGTGCCAGCAGTGGATGGGGAGTGGGTGAGCAGTTCTTC. The chain carries TRBV6-1 and TRBJ2-1; tentatively, D is TRBD2 (5 bases). V lost 4 bases to trimming and J lost 9 bases, with 13 bases between them. The germline CDR1 and CDR2 sequences are MNHNS and SASEGT. This CDR3 is built from 13 residues.

The chain uses TRBV6-1 and TRBJ2-7; TRBD1 matches at 9 bases. V was clipped by 0 bases and J by 2 bases; unmatched bases: 2. This CDR3 is 15 amino acids long. In germline, CDR1 is MNHNS, CDR2 SASEGT. CDR3 nucleotides: TGTGCCAGCAGTGAAGCCGGGACAGGGACCTACGAGCAGTACTTC. This sequence encodes CASSEAGTGTYEQYF.

The CDR3 coding sequence is TGTGCCAGCACCCTACAGGGGGCCAAAAACATTCAGTACTTC. Amino acids: CASTLQGAKNIQYF. The rearrangement links TRBV28 to TRBJ2-4, with 7 bases matching TRBD1. Trimming at V came to 7 bases and at J to 1 base, leaving 4 bases not matched to a gene. The CDR3 is 14 residues long. Per the germline V gene, CDR1 is MDHEN and CDR2 is SYDVKM.

The chain links TRBV18 to TRBJ2-7; 9 positions agree with TRBD2. The CDR3 is 15 residues long. Trimming took 2 bases from V and 6 from J; bases not matched to a gene: 8. CDR1 is KGHSH, CDR2 LQKENI, per germline. The CDR3 spells CASSPWGLAGGEQYF. As DNA, the CDR3 is TGTGCCAGCTCACCATGGGGACTAGCAGGAGGCGAGCAGTACTTC.

V usage is TRBV5-1 and J usage is TRBJ1-4, with D tentatively TRBD1 (5 bases). The CDR3 loop spans 15 amino acids. V was pared by 1 base and J by 5 bases, with 12 bases between. The V gene's germline CDR1 is SGHRS and CDR2 YFSETQ. CDR3 region: CASSLTGLGNEKLFF. The CDR3 DNA follows: TGCGCCAGCAGCTTGACAGGTCTGGGGAATGAAAAACTGTTTTTT.

The J gene is TRBJ1-2, the V gene TRBV4-1; 9 nucleotides line up with TRBD1. Trimming cost V 4 bases and J 4 bases; bases outside gene matches: 10. The CDR3 consists of 16 residues. The germline V gene has CDR1 MGHRA and CDR2 YSYEKL. The CDR3 protein is CASSPSGTGNSYGYTF. CDR3 coding DNA: TGCGCCAGCAGCCCTTCCGGGACAGGGAATTCCTATGGCTACACCTTC.

The gene calls are TRBV7-8 and TRBJ2-2; weak D call: TRBD2 (5 bases). CDR3 length equals 14 residues. Trimming removed 2 bases at V and 6 bases at J, with 10 bases between. From germline, CDR1 is SGHVS and CDR2 FQNEAQ. The CDR3 sequence: CASSLFGNPGELFF. CDR3 coding DNA: TGTGCCAGCAGCTTATTCGGGAATCCCGGGGAGCTGTTTTTT.

This clone came up many times. The V gene is TRBV7-3, the J gene TRBJ1-1; the match to TRBD1 covers 7 bases. Trimming removed 5 bases from V and 1 base from J; junction bases left unmatched: 4. This CDR3 contains 14 residues. Germline V gene sequence: CDR1 SGHTA, CDR2 FQGTGA. Here the CDR3 DNA reads TGTGCCAGCAGCGCCCAGGGGGAGAACACTGAAGCTTTCTTT. Its translation is CASSAQGENTEAFF.

The chain carries TRBV5-1 and TRBJ1-1, with TRBD1 matching over 8 bases. The germline V gene has CDR1 SGHRS and CDR2 YFSETQ. The CDR3 runs 13 residues. V lost 4 bases and J lost 6; bases outside the gene matches: 5. The CDR3 region is CASSHGQGAEAFF. CDR3 DNA: TGCGCCAGCAGCCATGGACAGGGCGCTGAAGCTTTCTTT. Variable domain in full (rest from reference TRBV5-1 and TRBJ1-1): KAGVTQTPRYLIKTRGQQVTLSCSPISGHRSVSWYQQTPGQGLQFLFEYFSETQRNKGNFPGRFSGRQFSNSRSEMNVSTLELGDSALYLCASSHGQGAEAFFGQGTRLTVV.

The chain's CDR3 is CASSPLAGATDTQYF. In DNA, the CDR3 is TGTGCCAGCAGTCCCTTAGCGGGAGCCACAGATACGCAGTATTTT. The rearrangement links TRBV28 to TRBJ2-3, with 9 bases identical to TRBD2. With V trimmed by 5 bases and J by 2 bases, 5 bases remained unmatched. Germline V gives CDR1 MDHEN, CDR2 SYDVKM. The CDR3 extends over 15 amino acids. Supplemented by reference TRBV28 and TRBJ2-3, the full variable domain reads DVKVTQSSRYLVKRTGEKVFLECVQDMDHENMFWYRQDPGLGLRLIYFSYDVKMKEKGDIPEGYSVSREKKERFSLILESASTNQTSMYLCASSPLAGATDTQYFGPGTRLTVL.

The genes are TRBV7-2 and TRBJ2-3, with a tentative D call TRBD1 (6 bases). This CDR3 contains 14 residues. The germline V gene has CDR1 SGHTA and CDR2 FQGNSA. The V end was cut by 10 bases, the J end by 1 base, with 15 bases between. DNA for the CDR3: TGTGCCAACAGTGAGGCAGGGGGCACAGATACGCAGTATTTT. This translates into CANSEAGGTDTQYF.

The J gene is TRBJ2-6, the V gene TRBV6-1; D is unresolved. V gave up 6 bases and J gave up 4 bases, with 7 bases separating them. Germline CDR1 and CDR2: MNHNS and SASEGT. This CDR3 comprises 13 residues. The CDR3 bases are TGTGCCAGCAGGGTACAGGGGGCCAACGTCCTGACTTTC. This translates into CASRVQGANVLTF.

The J gene is TRBJ2-1, the V gene TRBV4-2; TRBD2 agrees at 13 bases. Per the germline V gene, CDR1 is LGHNA and CDR2 is YNFKEQ. The CDR3 loop spans 15 amino acids. V shed 6 bases and J 9 bases; nucleotides not matched to a gene: 8. The CDR3 protein is CASSRGLAGESEQFF. CDR3 bases: TGTGCCAGCAGTAGAGGACTAGCGGGGGAGAGTGAGCAGTTCTTC.

V and J are TRBV10-3 and TRBJ2-3; D not certain. Germline loops: CDR1 ENHRY, CDR2 SYGVKD. Trimming pared 10 bases from V and 1 base from J, leaving 15 bases between. This CDR3 region has 14 residues. This chain's CDR3 is CATLPGFRTDTQYF. In nucleotides, the CDR3 is TGTGCCACTCTCCCCGGGTTCCGCACAGATACGCAGTATTTT.

A few counts support this clone. The J gene is TRBJ2-7, the V gene TRBV19, with 7 bases aligning to TRBD2. The J segment lost 4 bases and the V segment lost 4 bases, leaving 10 bases of the junction unmatched. The CDR3 runs 15 residues. From germline, CDR1 is LNHDA and CDR2 SQIVND (reference sequence). The CDR3 here is CASSRTSEPAYEQYF. The CDR3 DNA reads TGTGCCAGTAGTAGAACTAGCGAACCCGCTTACGAGCAGTACTTC. Full variable domain (remainder filled in from reference TRBV19 and TRBJ2-7): DGGITQSPKYLFRKEGQNVTLSCEQNLNHDAMYWYRQDPGQGLRLIYYSQIVNDFQKGDIAEGYSVSREKKESFPLTVTSAQKNPTAFYLCASSRTSEPAYEQYFGPGTRLTVT.